This TCR beta chain was recovered during a study of OX40 agonist ivuxolimab in advanced cancers. Study-level background: The costimulatory receptor OX40 (CD134) was targeted by ivuxolimab, a fully human IgG2 agonistic monoclonal antibody. Intravenous ivuxolimab was administered to patients every 2 weeks at six dose levels: 0.01, 0.1, 0.3, 1.5, 3 and 10 mg/kg. Of the roughly 50 dose-escalation patients, hepatocellular carcinoma was present in approximately 20, melanoma in roughly 15, renal cell carcinoma in 9 and head and neck cancer in 9. A male proportion of roughly 80% and a mean age of 60 years, ranging from about 23 to 90, were recorded for the dose-escalation cohort. Patients were allowed to have had prior anti-PD-1, anti-PD-L1 or anti-CTLA-4 therapy, and around 41% of the dose-escalation patients had previously received checkpoint inhibitors. Partial responses were achieved by three dose-escalation patients, of whom one had hepatocellular carcinoma and two had cutaneous melanoma. The purpose of peripheral TCRbeta sequencing was to test whether ivuxolimab changed TCR sequence diversity and led to clonal T-cell expansion. The paper reports the monotherapy dose-escalation portion (N = 52 patients) of the phase I ivuxolimab trial. General conclusions and limits of the study: On average, CD8+ T cells showed more expanded clones than CD4+ T cells after ivuxolimab. In partial responders in the 0.1-3.0 mg/kg groups, normalized peripheral clonal expansion was found to be among the lowest, especially among CD8+ T cells. Low levels of normalized T-cell clonal expansion were also seen in some nonresponding patients. Clonal expansion of both CD4+ and CD8+ blood T cells was observed from baseline to week 6 at doses 0.1 to 3.0 mg/kg. The antigen specificity of the clonally expanded peripheral T cells was not determined.

Genomic DNA was isolated from the sorted cells so that the TCRbeta CDR3 region could be sequenced. The immunoSEQ Assay was used to sequence the TCRbeta CDR3 regions. TCRdb limited this immuneACCESS table to in-frame rearrangements with V and J called. A share of clones is missing; checked studies link under half to unresolved V genes, and the rest is unexplained. The sample table records 90,000 to 100,000 clones; about 86% of these occur just once. The ten most abundant clones make up over 1.1% of the sample. Patients with a history of autoimmune disease or receiving systemic immunosuppression were excluded from the trial. Peripheral blood for TCR sequencing was collected from all dose cohorts at baseline, on cycle 4 day 1, and on cycle 7 day 1. The samples were taken from a phase I, first-in-human, multicenter, open-label dose-escalation trial of ivuxolimab. Adults with locally advanced or metastatic head and neck squamous cell, hepatocellular, melanoma or renal cell carcinoma were enrolled in the trial. Before TCR sequencing, CD4+ T cells and CD8+ T cells were sorted from peripheral blood as separate populations.

Measured from the cysteine to the phenylalanine, the CDR3 is 14 residues long. Left in the record is the CDR3 DNA by itself, 42 bases read in frame from the first base. V is trimmed back by 7 bases and J by 6 bases, and the junction contains 11 bases that no gene match accounts for. The germline V gene (reference sequence) yields SEHNR for CDR1 and FQNEAQ for CDR2. Regarding this clone: The specificity of this receptor is unknown. Per-base quality was not reported, and no clone a single base away is much larger than it.

The sample here was CD4+ or CD8+ T cells sorted from blood, taken in a trial of the OX40 agonist ivuxolimab. Here the chain combines TRBV7-9 and TRBJ1-1, with 7 junctional bases fitting TRBD1. The receptor's source is an adult with an advanced solid tumor such as melanoma, head and neck, liver or kidney cancer. The DNA sequence follows: TGTGCCAGCAACCGACAGGGAGGTGGTTCTGAAGCTTTCTTT. The translation is CASNRQGGGSEAFF. The full variable domain, with segments outside the CDR3 supplied by the reference TRBV7-9 and TRBJ1-1 proteins, appears as DTGVSQNPRHKITKRGQNVTFRCDPISEHNRLYWYRQTLGQGPEFLTYFQNEAQLEKSRLLSDRFSAERPKGSFSTLEIQRTEQGDSAMYLCASNRQGGGSEAFFGQGTRLTVV.